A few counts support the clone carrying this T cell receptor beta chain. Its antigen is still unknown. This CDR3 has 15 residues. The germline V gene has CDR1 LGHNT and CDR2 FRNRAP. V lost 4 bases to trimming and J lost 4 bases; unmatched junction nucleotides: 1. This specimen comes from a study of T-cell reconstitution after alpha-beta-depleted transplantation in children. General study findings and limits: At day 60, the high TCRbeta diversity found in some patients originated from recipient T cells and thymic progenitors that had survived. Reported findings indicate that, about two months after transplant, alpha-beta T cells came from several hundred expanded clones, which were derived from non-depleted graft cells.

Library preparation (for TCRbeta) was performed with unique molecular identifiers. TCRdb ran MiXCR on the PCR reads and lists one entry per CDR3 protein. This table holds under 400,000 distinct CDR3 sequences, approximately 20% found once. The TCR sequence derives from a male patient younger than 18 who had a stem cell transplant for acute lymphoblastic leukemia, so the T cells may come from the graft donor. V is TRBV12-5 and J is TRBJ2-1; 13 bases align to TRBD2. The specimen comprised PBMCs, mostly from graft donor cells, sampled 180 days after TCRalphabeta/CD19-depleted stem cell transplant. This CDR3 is CASGWGLAGYNEQFF. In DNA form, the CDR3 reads TGTGCTAGTGGTTGGGGACTAGCGGGGTACAATGAGCAGTTCTTC.